Each of the 5 T cell receptor beta chains below was sequenced from the same sample in a study of T cells in Graves' hyperthyroidism and ophthalmopathy. TCR beta CDR3 regions were amplified from RNA. The study used the HTBI primer set for a first-round RT-PCR of the TCR CDR3. TCRdb fed the multiplex PCR reads into MiXCR, producing one record per CDR3 protein. The sample holds roughly 420,000 distinct CDR3 sequences, less than 20% seen once. Sequencing was done on a sample of blood. These receptor sequences come from a woman in her late teens or twenties with Graves' hyperthyroidism.

This clonotype was detected many times. This chain uses TRBV3-1 with TRBJ1-2, with a possible D match to TRBD1 (6 bases). The germline CDR1 and CDR2 sequences are LGHDT and YNNKEL (reference sequence). V lost 4 bases, J lost 8 bases, and 32 bases lay in between. This CDR3 has 19 residues. CDR3 sequence (DNA): TGTGCCAGCAGCCTGGGTCAAGCTCCCGACAGGACTTATTATTACGGCTACACCTTC. Protein product: CASSLGQAPDRTYYYGYTF.

This clonotype was recorded many times. This chain uses TRBV5-1 with TRBJ2-7; a weak D match, TRBD1 (5 bases). Trimming removed 7 bases from V and 6 bases from J, with 20 bases in between. The CDR3 has 14 residues. From germline, CDR1 is SGHRS and CDR2 YFSETQ. The CDR3 coding sequence is TGCGCCAGCCACCAGGGCGGCAGGACGGGCGAGCAGTACTTC. Translated: CASHQGGRTGEQYF.

A few counts support this clonotype. The chain couples TRBV2 to TRBJ2-2, with D perhaps given as TRBD1 or TRBD2 (5 bases each). The CDR3 spans 14 residues. V lost 1 base, J lost 7 bases, and 10 bases lay in between. Germline assignment: CDR1 SNHLY and CDR2 FYNNEI. This chain's CDR3 is CASSEVGGHGELFF. CDR3 coding DNA: TGTGCCAGCAGTGAAGTTGGGGGTCACGGGGAGCTGTTTTTT.

This clonotype has just a few counts. V and J are TRBV6-2 or TRBV6-3 and TRBJ2-1; no definite D call. The V end was cut by 8 bases, the J end by 6 bases, with 11 bases between. Germline V gene lookup returns CDR1 MNHEY and CDR2 SVGEGT. The CDR3 has 12 residues. CDR3 DNA sequence: TGTGCCAGCCGACGGAATTTCAATGAGCAGTTCTTC. Its protein product is CASRRNFNEQFF.

This chain joins TRBV7-2 and TRBJ2-4; 9 nucleotides agree with TRBD1. Germline lookup yields CDR1 SGHTA and CDR2 FQGNSA. V was clipped by 6 bases and J by 6 bases; unmatched bases: 30. The CDR3 contains 22 residues. The chain's CDR3 is CASSRPGSWGQGLGKNLNIQYF. CDR3 DNA: TGTGCCAGCAGTCGACCCGGTTCTTGGGGACAGGGTTTGGGGAAAAATTTAAACATTCAGTACTTC.